The rows below give T cell receptor beta chains drawn from one sample of a study of T cell responses to AZD1222 COVID-19 vaccine. Assay: immunoSEQ multiplex PCR; the TCRdb copy retains only in-frame clones and omits some. The sample has approximately 150,000 clones, roughly 92% seen once. The sample was peripheral blood, taken on day 0 of AZD1222 vaccination. The source of these receptors is an adult in good health. The conserved cysteine and the conserved F or W are not part of the CDR3 here.

>TRBV19|TRBJ1-5
ASSIGLYQPQH
>TRBV25-1|TRBJ1-1
ASRRASWGATEAF
>TRBV28|TRBJ2-4
ASSFGGPKNIQY
>TRBV2|TRBJ1-2
ASSGQYYGYT
>TRBV18|TRBJ1-5
ASSPGPTEFMQPQH
>TRBV5-1|TRBJ1-2
ASSSGTDYGYT
>TRBV18|TRBJ1-5
ASSPPGGGQPQH
>TRBV2|TRBJ1-5
ASSDVTNQPQH
>TRBV4-1|TRBJ1-4
ASSGLSTTNEKLF
>TRBV5-1|TRBJ1-2
ASSSTGTGLDGYT
>TRBV6-5|TRBJ2-1
ASSSRIEGNEQF
>TRBV9|TRBJ1-3
ASSVTRTGGNTIY
>TRBV18|TRBJ2-5
ASSPPSGIETQY
>TRBV4-3|TRBJ2-4
ASSQDRQGGPKNIQY
>TRBV19|TRBJ1-4
ASSIDRDGNEKLF
>TRBV6-4|TRBJ2-3
ASSDQAGGSTDTQY
>TRBV7-3|TRBJ2-3
ASSLMVGSTDTQY
>TRBV4-1|TRBJ1-4
ASSQGGLDEKLF
>TRBV28|TRBJ2-4
ASAVGTGSWNIQY
>TRBV6-5|TRBJ2-1
ASESQKSSYNEQF